The 14 T cell receptor beta chains below all came from one sample that was sequenced in a study of T cells in Graves' hyperthyroidism and ophthalmopathy. RNA transcripts gave rise to amplified TCR beta CDR3 regions. RT-PCR in the first round (using the HTBI primer set) targeted the TCR CDR3. Using its own MiXCR run on the multiplex PCR reads, TCRdb lists one record per CDR3 protein. The table records some 600,000 distinct CDR3 sequences, roughly 14% of them present only once. Sequencing was done on a sample of blood. Every receptor here comes from a woman aged 25 to 45 with Graves' hyperthyroidism that later progressed to Graves' ophthalmopathy.

This clonotype occurred many times. The V call is TRBV2, the J call TRBJ2-7, with 11 bases matching TRBD1. Per germline, CDR1 SNHLY and CDR2 FYNNEI. The CDR3 has 14 residues. Trimming removed 6 bases from V and 5 bases from J; junction bases left unmatched: 6. As DNA, the CDR3 is TGTGCCAGCAGCGGACGGACAGGGGGCGACGAGCAGTACTTC. Its protein is CASSGRTGGDEQYF.

Ten or more counts support this clonotype. The chain carries TRBV15 and TRBJ2-7; D gene uncertain. Germline values: CDR1 LNHNV, CDR2 YYDKDF (reference sequence). The V gene lost 0 bases and the J gene lost 4 bases, with 10 bases spanning the gap. The CDR3 runs 14 residues. CDR3 loop: CATSREFMGYEQYF. CDR3 DNA sequence: TGTGCCACCAGCAGAGAATTCATGGGATACGAGCAGTACTTC.

This clonotype was recorded a few times. The chain uses TRBV3-1 and TRBJ1-2, with TRBD1 matching 7 bases. CDR1 is LGHDT, CDR2 YNNKEL, per germline (reference sequence). The CDR3 length is 15 residues. V lost 4 bases and J lost 5; bases outside the gene matches: 10. CDR3 region: CASSPHGQANYGYTF. The CDR3 bases are TGTGCCAGCAGCCCCCATGGACAGGCAAATTATGGCTACACCTTC.

This clonotype was seen ten or more times. The J gene is TRBJ2-2, the V gene TRBV20-1; 11 nucleotides line up with TRBD2. V gave up 5 bases and J gave up 5 bases; unmatched junction bases: 4. Per germline, CDR1 DFQATT and CDR2 SNEGSKA (reference sequence). The length of the CDR3 is 14 residues. CDR3 region: CSAPTSGSTGELFF. DNA of the CDR3: TGCAGTGCTCCTACTAGCGGGAGTACCGGGGAGCTGTTTTTT.

This clonotype was detected only a few times. This rearrangement joins TRBV6-1 to TRBJ1-6; TRBD1 matches at 8 bases. The CDR3 covers 15 residues. Germline-derived CDR1 and CDR2 are MNHNS and SASEGT. Trimming removed 6 bases from V and 7 bases from J; junction bases left unmatched: 8. CDR3 bases: TGTGCCAGCAGGATGACAGGGGTATTGAATTCACCCCTCCACTTT. Translating it yields CASRMTGVLNSPLHF.

As concerns this clonotype: This may stem from a read error, because a much larger clone lies one nucleotide away. CDR3 in amino acids: CASSPSGTVINQPQHF. CDR3 sequence (DNA): TGTGCCAGCAGCCCCTCAGGGACAGTAATCAATCAGCCCCAGCATTTT. V usage is TRBV3-1 and J usage is TRBJ1-5; 7 bases line up with TRBD1. The CDR3 has 16 residues. Germline CDR1 is LGHDT and CDR2 is YNNKEL (reference sequence). Trimming removed 4 bases from V and 3 bases from J; junction bases left unmatched: 9.

To note about this clonotype: A read error may be the cause here, since a much bigger clone is one base away. The chain is built from TRBV28 and TRBJ1-1; D is perhaps TRBD1 (5 bases). The CDR3 extends over 11 amino acids. CDR1 is MDHEN, CDR2 SYDVKM, per germline. Written as DNA, the CDR3 is TGTGCCAGCAGTCTTGGGACTGGAGCTTTCTTT. It is translated as CASSLGTGAFF.

The V and J genes are TRBV5-1 and TRBJ2-5; 12 nucleotides align to TRBD2. V lost 0 bases, J lost 4 bases, and 16 bases stayed unmatched. The CDR3 spans 20 residues. CDR1 is SGHRS, CDR2 YFSETQ, per germline. CDR3 amino acids: CASSLEPGALAGGPSETQYF. The CDR3, as DNA: TGCGCCAGCAGCTTGGAGCCAGGGGCCCTAGCGGGAGGGCCCTCAGAGACCCAGTACTTC.

The J gene is TRBJ2-7, the V gene TRBV12-3 or TRBV12-4; TRBD1 matches 10 bases. The CDR3 consists of 14 residues. Unmatched junction bases numbered 6, after V lost 5 bases and J lost 5 bases. CDR3 loop: CASSIDRGRDEQYF. Here the CDR3 DNA reads TGTGCCAGCAGTATTGACAGGGGGCGCGACGAGCAGTACTTC.

This clonotype was observed a few times. The chain is built from TRBV5-1 and TRBJ1-2; TRBD1 might be the D (6 bases). The CDR3 loop spans 13 amino acids. The germline V gene has CDR1 SGHRS and CDR2 YFSETQ. V shed 6 bases and J shed 5 bases, with 14 bases lying between them. The CDR3 DNA reads TGCGCCAGCAAGCAGGGGCCGGAATATGGCTACACCTTC. Its protein product is CASKQGPEYGYTF.

This clonotype was recorded many times. V gene TRBV30 combines with J gene TRBJ2-2, with no clear D. Germline lookup yields CDR1 GTSNPN and CDR2 SVGIG (reference sequence). This CDR3 is 13 amino acids long. Trimming stripped 4 bases from V and 4 bases from J, with 10 bases between. For the CDR3, the DNA is TGTGCCTGGAAGGGCCCTGGCACCGGGGAGCTGTTTTTT. It translates to CAWKGPGTGELFF.

The table lists this clonotype with many counts. The chain joins TRBV5-1 to TRBJ1-5; D is uncertain. Germline lookup yields CDR1 SGHRS and CDR2 YFSETQ. The germline V and J ends were trimmed by 8 bases and 6 bases, with 15 bases remaining between them. This CDR3 is built from 13 residues. Written as DNA, the CDR3 is TGCGCCAGGATTCTTTGGCTTGGTCAGCCCCAGCATTTT. Translation: CARILWLGQPQHF.

In its sample, this clonotype was seen once. The chain joins TRBV2 to TRBJ2-1; TRBD2 aligns across 9 bases. V shed 8 bases, J shed 2 bases, and the junction held 4 bases outside the gene matches. CDR3 length equals 14 residues. CDR1 SNHLY and CDR2 FYNNEI come from the germline V gene. DNA for the CDR3: TGTGCCAGCGAAGGGACTAGCACCTACAATGAGCAGTTCTTC. Translated, it gives CASEGTSTYNEQFF.

This clonotype has just a few counts. The chain is built from TRBV30 and TRBJ2-2, with a possible D match to TRBD2 (6 bases). Trimming left V 5 bases short and J 5 bases short, with 18 bases between. The germline V gene has CDR1 GTSNPN and CDR2 SVGIG (reference sequence). CDR3 length: 15 amino acids. The CDR3 loop is CAWGERRAGTGELFF. CDR3 bases: TGTGCCTGGGGGGAGCGGAGGGCCGGAACCGGGGAGCTGTTTTTT.